The clone carrying this T cell receptor (beta chain) was seen a single time. Trimming took off 1 base at V and 14 bases at J, with 17 bases between the two ends. The CDR3 totals 14 residues. CDR1 and CDR2 (germline): MNHNS, SASEGT. Original analysis: Amplified reference gene primers provided the basis for estimating nucleated cell counts. Some clones are missing from TCRdb's copy, which holds only in-frame ones; the method was immunoSEQ multiplex PCR. The DNA gave D and trimming, while V, J and clone size come from that table. Of over 200,000 clones listed, about 93% were seen once; the top ten hold 0.82%. The data are from a study of blood T cell repertoires in COVID-19. As for the study in general: Sites in the United States, Italy and Spain provided acute and convalescent COVID-19 samples. PBMCs, B-cell-depleted T cells, or T cells provided the cDNA or gDNA that made up the material.

The rearrangement links TRBV6-1 to TRBJ2-2, with D perhaps matching TRBD2 (5 bases). The source is a man aged 55 to 70 with COVID-19, enrolled during active disease. Sequencing was performed on peripheral blood. The CDR3 spells CASSEGRGVGGLFF. Here the CDR3 DNA reads TGTGCCAGCAGTGAAGGTCGTGGGGTAGGAGGACTGTTTTTT.